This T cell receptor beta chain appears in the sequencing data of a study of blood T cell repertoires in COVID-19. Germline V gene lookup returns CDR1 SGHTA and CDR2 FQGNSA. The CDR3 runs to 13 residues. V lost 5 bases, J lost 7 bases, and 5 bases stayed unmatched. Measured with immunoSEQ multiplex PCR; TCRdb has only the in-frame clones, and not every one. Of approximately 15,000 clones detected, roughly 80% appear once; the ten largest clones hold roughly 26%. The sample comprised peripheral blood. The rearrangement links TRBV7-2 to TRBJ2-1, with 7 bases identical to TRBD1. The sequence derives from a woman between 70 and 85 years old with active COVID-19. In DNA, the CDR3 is TGTGCCAGCAGCGGGAGCAGGGGGAATGAGCAGTTCTTC. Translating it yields CASSGSRGNEQFF.